The source of this T cell receptor (beta chain) is a study of blood T cell repertoires in COVID-19. Per the original data handling: Researchers report that nucleated cell counts were estimated from reference gene primer amplification. Only in-frame clones appear in the TCRdb table, and some are missing; sequencing was by immunoSEQ multiplex PCR. V, J and clone size were drawn from that table, and D and trimming were deduced from the DNA. The table has around 220,000 clones, around 84% seen once; the top ten hold less than 4.5%. The sequence came from a man in his fifties or sixties with acute or convalescent COVID-19. The sequencing input was peripheral blood.

CDR3 coding DNA: TGTGCCAGCAGCCCGCGACTGGGACAGGGGAACTATGGCTACACCTTC. It translates to CASSPRLGQGNYGYTF. V and J are TRBV5-4 and TRBJ1-2, with TRBD1 identical over 10 bases. Losses at the gene ends were 4 bases for V and 2 bases for J; bases not matched to a gene: 8. CDR3 size: 16 residues. Germline CDR1 reads SGHNT; CDR2 reads YYREEE (reference sequence).